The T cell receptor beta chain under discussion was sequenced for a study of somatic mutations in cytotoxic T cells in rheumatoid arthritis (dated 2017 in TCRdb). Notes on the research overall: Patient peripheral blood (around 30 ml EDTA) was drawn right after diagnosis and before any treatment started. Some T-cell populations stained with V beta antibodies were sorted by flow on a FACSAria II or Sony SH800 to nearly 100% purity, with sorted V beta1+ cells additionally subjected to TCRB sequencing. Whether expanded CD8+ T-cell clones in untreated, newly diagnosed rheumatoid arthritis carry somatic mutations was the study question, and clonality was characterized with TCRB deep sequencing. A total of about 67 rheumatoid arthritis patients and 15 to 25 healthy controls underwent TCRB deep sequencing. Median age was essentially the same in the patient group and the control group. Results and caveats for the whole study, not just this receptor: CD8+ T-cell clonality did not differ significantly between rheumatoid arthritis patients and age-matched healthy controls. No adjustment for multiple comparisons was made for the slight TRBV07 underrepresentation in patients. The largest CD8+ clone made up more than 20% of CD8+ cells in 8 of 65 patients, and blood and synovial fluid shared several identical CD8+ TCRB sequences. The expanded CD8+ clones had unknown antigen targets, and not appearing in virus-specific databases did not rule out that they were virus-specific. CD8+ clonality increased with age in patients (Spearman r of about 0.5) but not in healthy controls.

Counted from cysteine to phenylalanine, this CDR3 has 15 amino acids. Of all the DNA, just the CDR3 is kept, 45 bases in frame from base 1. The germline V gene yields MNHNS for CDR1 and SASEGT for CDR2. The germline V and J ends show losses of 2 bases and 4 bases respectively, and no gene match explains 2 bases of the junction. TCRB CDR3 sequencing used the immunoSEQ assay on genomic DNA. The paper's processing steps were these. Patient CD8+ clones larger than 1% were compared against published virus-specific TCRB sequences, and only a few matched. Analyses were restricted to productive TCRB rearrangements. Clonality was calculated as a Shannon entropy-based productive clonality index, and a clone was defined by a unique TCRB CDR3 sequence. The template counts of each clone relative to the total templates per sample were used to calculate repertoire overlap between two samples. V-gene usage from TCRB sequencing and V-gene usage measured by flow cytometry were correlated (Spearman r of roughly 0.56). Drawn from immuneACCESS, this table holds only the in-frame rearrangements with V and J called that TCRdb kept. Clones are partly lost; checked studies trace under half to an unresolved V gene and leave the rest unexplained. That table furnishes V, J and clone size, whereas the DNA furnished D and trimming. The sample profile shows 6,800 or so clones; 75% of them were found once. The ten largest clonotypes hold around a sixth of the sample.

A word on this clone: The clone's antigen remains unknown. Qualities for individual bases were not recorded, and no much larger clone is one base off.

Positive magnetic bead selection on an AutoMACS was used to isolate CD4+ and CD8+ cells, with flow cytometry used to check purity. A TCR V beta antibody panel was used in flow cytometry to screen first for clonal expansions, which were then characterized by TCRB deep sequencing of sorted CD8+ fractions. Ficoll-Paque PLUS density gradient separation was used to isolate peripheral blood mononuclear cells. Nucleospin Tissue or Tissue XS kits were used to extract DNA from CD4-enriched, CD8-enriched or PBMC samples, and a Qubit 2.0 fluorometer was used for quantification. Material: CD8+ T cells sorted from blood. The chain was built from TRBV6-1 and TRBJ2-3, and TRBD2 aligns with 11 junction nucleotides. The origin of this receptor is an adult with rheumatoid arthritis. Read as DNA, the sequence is TGTGCCAGCAGTGAAACTAGCGGGGGCGCAGATACGCAGTATTTT. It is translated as CASSETSGGADTQYF.